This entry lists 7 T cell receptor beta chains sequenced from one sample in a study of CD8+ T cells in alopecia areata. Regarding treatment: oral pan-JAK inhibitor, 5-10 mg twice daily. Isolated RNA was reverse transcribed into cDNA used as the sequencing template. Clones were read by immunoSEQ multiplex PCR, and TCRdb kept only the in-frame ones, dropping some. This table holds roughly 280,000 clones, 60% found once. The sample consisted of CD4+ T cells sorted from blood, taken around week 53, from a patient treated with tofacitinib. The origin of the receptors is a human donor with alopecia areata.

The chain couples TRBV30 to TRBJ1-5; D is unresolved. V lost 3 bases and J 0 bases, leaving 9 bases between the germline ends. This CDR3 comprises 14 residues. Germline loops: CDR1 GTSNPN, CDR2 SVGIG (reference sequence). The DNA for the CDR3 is TGTGCCTGGAGCCCCGTAGGTAGCAATCAGCCCCAGCATTTT. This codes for CAWSPVGSNQPQHF. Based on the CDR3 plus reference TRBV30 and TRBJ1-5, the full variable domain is SQTIHQWPATLVQPVGSPLSLECTVEGTSNPNLYWYRQAAGRGLQLLFYSVGIGQISSEVPQNLSASRPQDRQFILSSKKLLLSDSGFYLCAWSPVGSNQPQHFGDGTRLSIL.

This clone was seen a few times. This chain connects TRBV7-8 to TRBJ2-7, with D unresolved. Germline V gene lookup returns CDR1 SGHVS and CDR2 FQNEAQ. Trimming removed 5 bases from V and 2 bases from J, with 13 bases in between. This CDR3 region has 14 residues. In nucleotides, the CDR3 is TGTGCCAGCAGCAGAATGGCAGACACCTACGAGCAGTACTTC. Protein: CASSRMADTYEQYF.

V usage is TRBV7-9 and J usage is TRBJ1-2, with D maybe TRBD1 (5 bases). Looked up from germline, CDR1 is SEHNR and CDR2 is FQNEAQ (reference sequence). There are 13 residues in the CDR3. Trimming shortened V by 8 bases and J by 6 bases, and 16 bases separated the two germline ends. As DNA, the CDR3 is TGTGCCAGCGGTTTAAGGGACGTGGATGGCTACACCTTC. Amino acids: CASGLRDVDGYTF.

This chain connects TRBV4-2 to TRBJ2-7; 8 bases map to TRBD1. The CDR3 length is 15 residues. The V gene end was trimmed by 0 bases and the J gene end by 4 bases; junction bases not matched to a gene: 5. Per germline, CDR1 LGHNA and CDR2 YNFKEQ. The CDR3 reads CASSQEGQGLYEQYF. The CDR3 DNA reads TGTGCCAGCAGCCAAGAAGGACAGGGTCTATACGAGCAGTACTTC.

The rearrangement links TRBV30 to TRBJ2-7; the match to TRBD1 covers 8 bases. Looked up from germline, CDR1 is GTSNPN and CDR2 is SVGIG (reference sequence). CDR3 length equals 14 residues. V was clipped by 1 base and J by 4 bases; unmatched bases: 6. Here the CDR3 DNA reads TGTGCCTGGAGTGCTCCAGGGGGCATGTACGAGCAGTACTTC. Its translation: CAWSAPGGMYEQYF.

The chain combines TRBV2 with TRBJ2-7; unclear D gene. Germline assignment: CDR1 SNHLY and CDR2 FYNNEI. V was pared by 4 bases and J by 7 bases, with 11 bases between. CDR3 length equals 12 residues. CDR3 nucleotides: TGTGCCAGCAGTGTGGTCCTATGGGAGCAGTACTTC. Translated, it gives CASSVVLWEQYF.

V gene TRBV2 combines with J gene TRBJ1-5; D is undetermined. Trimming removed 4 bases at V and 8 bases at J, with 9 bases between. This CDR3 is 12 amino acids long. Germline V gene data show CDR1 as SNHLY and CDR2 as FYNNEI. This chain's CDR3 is CASSAWGEPQHF. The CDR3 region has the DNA TGTGCCAGCAGTGCTTGGGGTGAGCCCCAGCATTTT.